This T cell receptor beta chain came from a study of lymphopenia after photon versus proton radiotherapy. TCRdb's copy holds only in-frame clones and misses some; the assay was immunoSEQ multiplex PCR. The sample has 25,000 to 30,000 clones; 85% to 90% are singletons. V shed 2 bases and J shed 2 bases, with 9 bases lying between them. The CDR3 totals 14 residues. The germline gives CDR1 SGHNT, CDR2 YYREEE (reference sequence). This sequence originates from a young man with gastric cancer. The chain employs TRBV5-4 and TRBJ2-3, with D perhaps matching TRBD2 (5 bases). The sample in question was peripheral blood, obtained from a patient treated with photon-based radiotherapy. CDR3 amino acids: CASSLTGNTDTQYF. The CDR3 DNA reads as TGTGCCAGCAGCTTAACGGGGAACACAGATACGCAGTATTTT.